Listed here are 11 T cell receptor beta chains from one sample, sequenced in a study of blood T cells in healthy people across ages. PCR was performed a second time for about 6 to 12 cycles using a sample-barcoded 5' primer and a J-beta primer mix. TCRdb re-called the 5' RACE reads through MiXCR, storing one row per CDR3 protein. The table lists 780,000 or so distinct CDR3 sequences, 25% of them singletons. These data also featured in a second study, about T cells of mothers and their children.

The specimen sequenced was blood. All receptors derive from a boy younger than 18 in good health.

This clonotype was seen a handful of times. The chain links TRBV2 to TRBJ2-1; D gene ambiguous. With the DNA end fitting TRBJ2-7 better, the J assignment may be wrong. The V gene's germline CDR1 is SNHLY and CDR2 FYNNEI. There are 14 residues in the CDR3. The DNA for the CDR3 is TGTGCCAGCAGTGAGTCCGCTTACTCCTACGAGCAGTACTTC. This sequence encodes CASSESAYSYEQYF.

This clonotype was seen a handful of times. The CDR3 sequence is CASSLAGGHNSPLHF. The CDR3 region has the DNA TGTGCCAGCAGCTTAGCGGGGGGGCATAATTCACCCCTCCACTTT. The chain combines TRBV7-2 with TRBJ1-6, with a tentative D call TRBD1 (6 bases). V was shortened by 0 bases and J by 5 bases, with 8 bases between the two germline ends. CDR3 length: 15 amino acids. Germline assignment: CDR1 SGHTA and CDR2 FQGNSA. The variable domain in full, with the rest retrieved from reference TRBV7-2 and TRBJ1-6, is GAGVSQSPSNKVTEKGKDVELRCDPISGHTALYWYRQSLGQGLEFLIYFQGNSAPDKSGLPSDRFSAERTGGSVSTLTIQRTQQEDSAVYLCASSLAGGHNSPLHFGNGTRLTVT.

The V and J genes are TRBV7-2 and TRBJ2-7, with D unclear. The CDR3 runs to 13 residues. Germline-derived CDR1 and CDR2 are SGHTA and FQGNSA. V lost 1 base, J lost 6 bases, and 10 bases lay in between. The CDR3 here is CASSLVNAREQYF. DNA of the CDR3: TGTGCCAGCAGCTTAGTAAATGCTCGCGAGCAGTACTTC. The full variable domain, its missing parts supplied by reference TRBV7-2 and TRBJ2-7, is GAGVSQSPSNKVTEKGKDVELRCDPISGHTALYWYRQSLGQGLEFLIYFQGNSAPDKSGLPSDRFSAERTGGSVSTLTIQRTQQEDSAVYLCASSLVNAREQYFGPGTRLTVT.

V usage is TRBV20-1 and J usage is TRBJ2-5; weak D call: TRBD2 (6 bases). From germline, CDR1 is DFQATT and CDR2 SNEGSKA (reference sequence). There are 15 residues in the CDR3. V was shortened by 3 bases and J by 5 bases, with 19 bases between the two germline ends. The CDR3 reads CSASPTERSGETQYF. CDR3 coding DNA: TGCAGTGCTAGTCCCACCGAGCGAAGCGGGGAGACCCAGTACTTC.

The table lists this clonotype with a few counts. CDR3 residues: CASKTIYEQYF. DNA for the CDR3: TGTGCCAGCAAGACAATCTACGAGCAGTACTTC. V is TRBV2 and J is TRBJ2-1, with D hard to call. The J call may not be correct, given that the DNA end is closer to TRBJ2-7. Germline V gene data show CDR1 as SNHLY and CDR2 as FYNNEI. The CDR3 length is 11 residues.

This chain links TRBV27 with TRBJ2-7, with no clear D. The CDR3 extends over 13 amino acids. Deletions cut 0 bases from V and 5 bases from J, with 8 bases between. CDR1 is MNHEY and CDR2 is SMNVEV in the germline V gene (reference sequence). CDR3 nucleotides: TGTGCCAGCAGTTTATCGGCTACCCACGAGCAGTACTTC. This translates into CASSLSATHEQYF.

A word on this clonotype: With a much larger clone just one base away, this may be a read error. The chain has TRBV7-2 and TRBJ2-7; TRBD2 is a possible D gene (6 bases). Germline loops: CDR1 SGHTA, CDR2 FQGNSA. V lost 8 bases, J lost 5 bases, and 19 bases lay in between. The CDR3 has 14 residues. CDR3 residues: CASGSFPGVNEQYF. The CDR3 nucleotides read TGTGCCAGCGGCTCGTTCCCGGGAGTCAACGAGCAGTACTTC.

This rearrangement joins TRBV6-2 or TRBV6-3 to TRBJ2-1; TRBD2 might be the D (5 bases). The CDR3 loop spans 16 amino acids. V was pared by 6 bases and J by 3 bases, with 18 bases between. Germline CDR1 is MNHEY and CDR2 is SVGEGT. CDR3 region: CASRRVGKGDYNEQFF. The DNA of the CDR3 is TGTGCCAGCAGACGCGTTGGGAAGGGAGACTACAATGAGCAGTTCTTC.

This clonotype has a handful of counts. The chain couples TRBV7-8 to TRBJ2-1; tentative D call: TRBD2 (7 bases). There are 15 residues in the CDR3. V shed 5 bases and J shed 0 bases, with 11 bases lying between them. Germline V gene lookup returns CDR1 SGHVS and CDR2 FQNEAQ. CDR3: CASSKRDNSYNEQFF. The CDR3 region has the DNA TGTGCCAGCAGCAAGCGGGACAACTCCTACAATGAGCAGTTCTTC.

This clonotype turned up a few times. V is TRBV6-5 and J is TRBJ2-5; D perhaps matches TRBD1 (6 bases). The tail of the sequence fits TRBJ2-1 better, so the J call may be wrong. Per germline, CDR1 MNHEY and CDR2 SVGAGI. CDR3 length equals 14 residues. This CDR3 reads CASSYSAGVNEQFF. CDR3 DNA: TGTGCCAGCAGTTACTCGGCAGGGGTAAATGAGCAGTTCTTC.

The chain carries TRBV5-1 and TRBJ1-1; maybe TRBD1 (6 bases). V lost 6 bases and J 1 base, leaving 13 bases between the germline ends. Looked up from germline, CDR1 is SGHRS and CDR2 is YFSETQ. The CDR3 has 14 amino acids. The CDR3 sequence is CASTLGAGNTEAFF. The CDR3 nucleotides read TGCGCCAGCACCCTGGGGGCCGGGAACACTGAAGCTTTCTTT. Complete variable domain (other parts from reference TRBV5-1 and TRBJ1-1): KAGVTQTPRYLIKTRGQQVTLSCSPISGHRSVSWYQQTPGQGLQFLFEYFSETQRNKGNFPGRFSGRQFSNSRSEMNVSTLELGDSALYLCASTLGAGNTEAFFGQGTRLTVV.